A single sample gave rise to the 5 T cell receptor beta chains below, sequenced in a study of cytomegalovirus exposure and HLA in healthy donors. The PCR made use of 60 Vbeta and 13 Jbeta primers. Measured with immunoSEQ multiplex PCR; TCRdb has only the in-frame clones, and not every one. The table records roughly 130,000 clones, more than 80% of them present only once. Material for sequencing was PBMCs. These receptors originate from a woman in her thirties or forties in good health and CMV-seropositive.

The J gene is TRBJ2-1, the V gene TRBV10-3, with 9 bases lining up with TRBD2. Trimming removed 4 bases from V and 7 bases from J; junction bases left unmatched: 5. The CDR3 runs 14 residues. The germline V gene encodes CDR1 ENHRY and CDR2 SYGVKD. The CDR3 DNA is TGTGCCATCAGTGGACTAGCGGCAGGGAATGAGCAGTTCTTC. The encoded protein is CAISGLAAGNEQFF.

CDR3 loop: CATSQTGVEETQYF. The CDR3 DNA is TGTGCCACGAGTCAAACAGGGGTCGAAGAGACCCAGTACTTC. The rearrangement links TRBV15 to TRBJ2-5; 7 nucleotides align to TRBD1. V dropped 9 bases and J dropped 3; count of bases not matched to a gene: 10. CDR1 and CDR2 (germline): LNHNV, YYDKDF (reference sequence). The CDR3 has 14 amino acids.

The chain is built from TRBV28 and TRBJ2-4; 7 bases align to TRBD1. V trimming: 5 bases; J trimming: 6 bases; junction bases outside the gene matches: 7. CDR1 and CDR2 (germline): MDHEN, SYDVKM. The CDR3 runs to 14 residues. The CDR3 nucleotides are TGTGCCAGCAGTACAACAGGGGTAGGAAACATTCAGTACTTC. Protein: CASSTTGVGNIQYF.

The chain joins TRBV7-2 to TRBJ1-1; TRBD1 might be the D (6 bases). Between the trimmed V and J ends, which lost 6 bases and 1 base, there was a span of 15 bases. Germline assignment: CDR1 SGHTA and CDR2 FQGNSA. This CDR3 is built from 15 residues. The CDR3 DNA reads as TGTGCCAGCAGAGCCCCGGGACACCCGAACACTGAAGCTTTCTTT. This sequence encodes CASRAPGHPNTEAFF.

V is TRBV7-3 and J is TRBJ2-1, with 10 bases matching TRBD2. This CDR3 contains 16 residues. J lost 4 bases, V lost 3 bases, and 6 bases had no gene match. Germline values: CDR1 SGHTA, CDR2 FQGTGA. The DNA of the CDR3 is TGTGCCAGCAGCTTGGTTGGGACTAGCGAATACAATGAGCAGTTCTTC. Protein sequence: CASSLVGTSEYNEQFF.